Shown below are 17 T cell receptor beta chains from a single sample sequenced in a study of B cell selection in AIRE deficiency (dated by TCRdb to between 2018 and 2020). Regulatory T cells were sorted as cells that were CD4+CD25hiCD127low/negative. The library was prepared using the immunoSEQ multiplex PCR assay. TCRdb obtained this table from immuneACCESS and retained in-frame rearrangements with V and J assigned. These tables miss some clones; where compared with another copy, unresolved V genes account for less than half of the shortfall, and the remainder is unexplained. Within this sample are approximately 21,000 clones, with about 94% of them counted one time only. Just under 2% of the sample is taken by the ten largest. The sequenced material came from Tregs sorted from PBMCs. The receptors were gathered from a human donor with AIRE deficiency.

The chain uses TRBV25-1 and TRBJ2-5, with D unresolved. V lost 1 base and J lost 11, with 17 bases in between. This CDR3 is built from 14 residues. CDR1 is MGHDK and CDR2 is SYGVNS in the germline V gene. The DNA of the CDR3 is TGTGCCAGCAGTGAATTAAGCTTTGGCGGCAGGCAGTACTTC. The encoded protein is CASSELSFGGRQYF.

J is TRBJ2-1 and V is TRBV15; D ambiguous. The length of the CDR3 is 16 residues. Trimming took 1 base from V and 1 from J, leaving 11 bases between them. Germline V lookup: CDR1 LNHNV, CDR2 YYDKDF (reference sequence). The CDR3 DNA is TGTGCCACCAGCAGAGTGCCGCTAGAGTCCTACAATGAGCAGTTCTTC. The encoded protein is CATSRVPLESYNEQFF. Filled out from reference TRBV15 and TRBJ2-1, the complete variable domain reads DAMVIQNPRYQVTQFGKPVTLSCSQTLNHNVMYWYQQKSSQAPKLLFHYYDKDFNNEADTPDNFQSRRPNTSFCFLDIRSPGLGDTAMYLCATSRVPLESYNEQFFGPGTRLTVL.

In its sample, this clone was seen once. This chain connects TRBV7-9 to TRBJ2-3; 9 nucleotides match TRBD2. From germline, CDR1 is SEHNR and CDR2 FQNEAQ (reference sequence). V lost 7 bases to trimming and J lost 2 bases; unmatched junction nucleotides: 4. The CDR3 is made up of 14 amino acids. The CDR3 sequence: CASTLAGVTDTQYF. In nucleotides, the CDR3 is TGTGCCAGCACATTAGCGGGGGTCACAGATACGCAGTATTTT.

The genes are TRBV20-1 and TRBJ2-4; D remains unclear. Trimming took 6 bases from V and 7 from J, leaving 7 bases between them. Germline V CDR1 and CDR2: DFQATT, SNEGSKA (reference sequence). This CDR3 contains 10 residues. The CDR3 DNA reads as TGCAGTGCGCTTTGGAACATTCAGTACTTC. It codes for CSALWNIQYF.

The V and J genes are TRBV6-1 and TRBJ2-3, with 12 bases matching TRBD2. This CDR3 spans 15 amino acids. Germline-derived CDR1 and CDR2 are MNHNS and SASEGT. The CDR3 region has the DNA TGTTCACTTTCGACTAGCGGGAGTAGAACAGATACGCAGTATTTT. Encoded protein: CSLSTSGSRTDTQYF.

The chain links TRBV9 to TRBJ1-2; D unresolved. From germline, CDR1 is SGDLS and CDR2 YYNGEE. The germline V and J ends were trimmed by 2 bases and 4 bases, with 15 bases remaining between them. This CDR3 is 15 amino acids long. CDR3 region: CASSVGTRSGYGYTF. The CDR3 DNA sequence: TGTGCCAGCAGCGTCGGTACCAGGTCGGGCTATGGCTACACCTTC.

This chain uses TRBV28 with TRBJ2-6, with D perhaps matching TRBD2 (7 bases). The CDR3 covers 18 residues. Between the trimmed V and J ends, which lost 3 bases and 1 base, there was a span of 16 bases. The V gene's germline CDR1 is MDHEN and CDR2 SYDVKM. The DNA of the CDR3 is TGTGCCAGCAGTTTTATAGGGAGGGGGTTATCTGGGGCCAACGTCCTGACTTTC. Its translation: CASSFIGRGLSGANVLTF.

The rearrangement links TRBV2 to TRBJ1-3; the D is unclear. Germline values: CDR1 SNHLY, CDR2 FYNNEI. This CDR3 is 15 amino acids long. Trimming pared 2 bases from V and 1 base from J, leaving 9 bases between. The CDR3 nucleotides read TGTGCCAGCAGTGAAATGGGTTTTTCTGGAAACACCATATATTTT. This encodes CASSEMGFSGNTIYF.

CDR3 protein: CASRKTGEAEKLFF. The CDR3 region has the DNA TGTGCCAGCCGAAAAACAGGGGAAGCCGAAAAACTGTTTTTT. V and J are TRBV6-6 and TRBJ1-4, with 7 nucleotides matching TRBD1. The V gene end was trimmed by 8 bases and the J gene end by 8 bases; junction bases not matched to a gene: 11. Germline V CDR1 and CDR2: MNHNY, SVGAGI (reference sequence). This CDR3 is 14 amino acids long.

V and J are TRBV11-3 and TRBJ2-3; TRBD2 aligns across 8 bases. Trimming cost V 5 bases and J 4 bases; bases outside gene matches: 11. The CDR3 covers 16 residues. In germline, CDR1 is SGHNT, CDR2 YENEEA. Here the CDR3 reads CASSAELGLAADTQYF. As DNA, the CDR3 is TGTGCCAGCAGCGCAGAACTCGGACTAGCCGCAGATACGCAGTATTTT.

CDR3 loop: CASSLSRNEKLFF. CDR3 in DNA: TGTGCCAGTAGCCTCTCCAGGAATGAAAAACTGTTTTTT. This chain connects TRBV19 to TRBJ1-4, with unresolved D. Trimming took off 6 bases at V and 5 bases at J, with 10 bases between the two ends. The CDR3 has 13 residues. Germline-derived CDR1 and CDR2 are LNHDA and SQIVND (reference sequence). Together with reference TRBV19 and TRBJ1-4, the CDR3 gives the full variable domain: DGGITQSPKYLFRKEGQNVTLSCEQNLNHDAMYWYRQDPGQGLRLIYYSQIVNDFQKGDIAEGYSVSREKKESFPLTVTSAQKNPTAFYLCASSLSRNEKLFFGSGTQLSVL.

V usage is TRBV7-6 and J usage is TRBJ2-7; the match to TRBD2 covers 7 bases. CDR1 is SGHVS, CDR2 FNYEAQ, per germline. The ends lost 3 bases at V and 7 bases at J; junction bases unmatched: 6. The length of the CDR3 is 13 residues. CDR3 amino acids: CASSFWGGMEQYF. CDR3 nucleotide sequence: TGTGCCAGCAGCTTTTGGGGGGGTATGGAGCAGTACTTC. The variable domain in full, with the rest retrieved from reference TRBV7-6 and TRBJ2-7, is GAGVSQSPRYKVTKRGQDVALRCDPISGHVSLYWYRQALGQGPEFLTYFNYEAQQDKSGLPNDRFSAERPEGSISTLTIQRTEQRDSAMYRCASSFWGGMEQYFGPGTRLTVT.

The J gene is TRBJ2-1, the V gene TRBV9; D is undetermined. The CDR3 spans 13 residues. V was clipped by 0 bases and J by 3 bases, with 4 bases between them. Germline CDR1 and CDR2: SGDLS and YYNGEE. As DNA, the CDR3 is TGTGCCAGCAGCGTAGGAAACTACAATGAGCAGTTCTTC. It specifies CASSVGNYNEQFF.

This chain uses TRBV5-1 with TRBJ2-7, with 7 bases fitting TRBD1. The CDR3 sequence is 16 residues long. In germline, CDR1 is SGHRS, CDR2 YFSETQ. V lost 2 bases and J lost 6; bases outside the gene matches: 14. CDR3 amino acids: CASSFLTGSPLGEQYF. As DNA, the CDR3 is TGCGCCAGCAGCTTCCTGACAGGGTCTCCCTTAGGCGAGCAGTACTTC.

The gene calls are TRBV4-2 and TRBJ1-6; 11 nucleotides align to TRBD1. Trimming cost V 1 base and J 8 bases; bases outside gene matches: 7. This CDR3 is 17 amino acids long. Germline values: CDR1 LGHNA, CDR2 YNFKEQ. The CDR3 here is CASSQGLRDRGYSPLHF. DNA for the CDR3: TGTGCCAGCAGCCAAGGTTTGCGGGACAGGGGGTATTCACCCCTCCACTTT.

The chain couples TRBV19 to TRBJ2-4; TRBD1 matches at 11 bases. The germline CDR1 and CDR2 sequences are LNHDA and SQIVND (reference sequence). This CDR3 spans 15 amino acids. V trimming: 1 base; J trimming: 6 bases; junction bases outside the gene matches: 2. The CDR3 loop reads CASSIGTGGLNIQYF. CDR3 in DNA: TGTGCCAGTAGTATAGGGACAGGGGGCTTAAACATTCAGTACTTC.

The chain uses TRBV5-6 and TRBJ1-1; D is uncertain. The V and J ends lost 6 bases and 5 bases respectively, with 14 bases between them. CDR3 length equals 13 residues. Germline lookup yields CDR1 SGHDT and CDR2 YYEEEE. The CDR3 is CASTLARGTEAFF. CDR3 DNA sequence: TGTGCCAGCACTCTGGCCAGAGGGACTGAAGCTTTCTTT. The entire variable domain, with the rest obtained from reference TRBV5-6 and TRBJ1-1, is as follows: DAGVTQSPTHLIKTRGQQVTLRCSPKSGHDTVSWYQQALGQGPQFIFQYYEEEERQRGNFPDRFSGHQFPNYSSELNVNALLLGDSALYLCASTLARGTEAFFGQGTRLTVV.